This T cell receptor beta chain comes out of a study of T cells after yellow fever vaccination. Study-level background: Researchers used SMART-Seq v4 Ultra Low Input to prepare fractions that had low cell numbers. Study conclusions and caveats: The secondary response showed a weaker magnitude and a faster peak, day 5 versus 15. Re-detected after boosting: most primary clones, about 96% of CD4 and about 90% of CD8. The CD4 and CD8 compartments had a small share of their clonotypes in common.

This clonotype occurred a few times. No antigen is known for it. The CDR3 covers 14 residues. V gave up 4 bases and J gave up 4 bases, with 11 bases separating them. TCRdb ran MiXCR on the 5' RACE reads and lists one entry per CDR3 protein. The sample holds 350,000 to 550,000 distinct CDR3 sequences, roughly a sixth seen once. This clonotype was obtained from a man in his late teens or twenties who received the YFV17D yellow fever vaccine. This sample comprised PBMCs, obtained before the yellow fever booster vaccination. The chain has TRBV12-3 or TRBV12-4 and TRBJ2-1; a possible D gene is TRBD1 (6 bases). The CDR3 nucleotides are TGTGCCAGCAGTTGGACAGCGCATTACAATGAGCAGTTCTTC. This encodes CASSWTAHYNEQFF.